These 27 T cell receptor beta chains originate from one sample sequenced in a study of blood T cell repertoires in COVID-19. Only in-frame clones appear in the TCRdb table, and some are missing; sequencing was by immunoSEQ multiplex PCR. Of 45,000 or so clones in the sample, roughly 90% were seen once. Material for sequencing was peripheral blood. These receptors all come from a man older than 75 with acute or convalescent COVID-19.

The chain uses TRBV19 and TRBJ1-3, with no clear D. V lost 4 bases, J lost 2 bases, and 6 bases lay in between. The CDR3 spans 13 residues. Germline V gene sequence: CDR1 LNHDA, CDR2 SQIVND (reference sequence). Written as DNA, the CDR3 is TGTGCCAGTAGTACCTGGCCTGGAAACACCATATATTTT. Translation: CASSTWPGNTIYF.

V and J are TRBV5-1 and TRBJ1-4; 7 bases fit TRBD1. The CDR3 loop spans 15 amino acids. Germline CDR1 and CDR2: SGHRS and YFSETQ. Trimming cost V 4 bases and J 8 bases; bases outside gene matches: 11. The CDR3 reads CASSLTGQAGEKLFF. As DNA, the CDR3 is TGCGCCAGCAGCCTGACAGGGCAGGCAGGGGAAAAACTGTTTTTT.

J is TRBJ1-5 and V is TRBV2, with D possibly matching TRBD1 (5 bases). Germline V CDR1 and CDR2: SNHLY, FYNNEI. The V end was cut by 6 bases, the J end by 6 bases, with 15 bases between. The CDR3 is 14 amino acids. The CDR3 DNA follows: TGTGCCAGCAGGGGGCGTGGTCCCCGTCAGCCCCAGCATTTT. The encoded protein is CASRGRGPRQPQHF.

The V and J genes are TRBV14 and TRBJ2-4; D gene ambiguous. The V gene lost 5 bases and the J gene lost 9 bases, with 14 bases spanning the gap. Germline V gene lookup returns CDR1 SGHDN and CDR2 FVKESK. There are 13 residues in the CDR3. The CDR3, as DNA: TGTGCCAGCAGCGCCACAGTTGTAAGCATTCAGTACTTC. It translates to CASSATVVSIQYF.

V and J are TRBV3-1 (or the pseudogene TRBV3-2) and TRBJ1-5, with no clear D. Germline V gene data show CDR1 as LGHDT and CDR2 as YNNKEL (reference sequence). This CDR3 spans 12 amino acids. V was cut by 5 bases and J by 6 bases, with 8 bases left in between. In nucleotides, the CDR3 is TGTGCCAGCAGCTGGAGGGCTCAGCCCCAGCATTTT. Amino acids: CASSWRAQPQHF.

The rearrangement links TRBV5-8 to TRBJ2-5, with 7 positions matching TRBD2. The CDR3 has 16 amino acids. The V gene end was trimmed by 4 bases and the J gene end by 0 bases; junction bases not matched to a gene: 9. The germline V gene encodes CDR1 SGHTS and CDR2 YDEGEE. The CDR3, as DNA: TGTGCCAGCAGCCGAGGTACTAGCGCCGACCAAGAGACCCAGTACTTC. Translation: CASSRGTSADQETQYF.

The chain uses TRBV30 and TRBJ1-3; TRBD1 might be the D (5 bases). V lost 1 base and J lost 0, with 10 bases in between. The V gene's germline CDR1 is GTSNPN and CDR2 SVGIG (reference sequence). The CDR3 consists of 15 residues. CDR3 bases: TGTGCCTGGAGTGGGGGACTGACCTCTGGAAACACCATATATTTT. Protein product: CAWSGGLTSGNTIYF.

The V call is TRBV27, the J call TRBJ1-5; TRBD1 matches at 7 bases. There are 15 residues in the CDR3. Trimming cost V 4 bases and J 3 bases; bases outside gene matches: 6. In germline, CDR1 is MNHEY, CDR2 SMNVEV (reference sequence). CDR3 in DNA: TGTGCCAGCAGTTCCCTTGACAGGGACAATCAGCCCCAGCATTTT. Protein: CASSSLDRDNQPQHF.

In this sample, this clone turned up once. J is TRBJ1-2 and V is TRBV5-1; D gene ambiguous. This CDR3 has 13 residues. The germline V gene encodes CDR1 SGHRS and CDR2 YFSETQ. Trimming stripped 2 bases from V and 4 bases from J, with 9 bases between. CDR3 in amino acids: CASSLEHLYGYTF. The CDR3 bases are TGCGCCAGCAGCTTAGAGCACCTCTATGGCTACACCTTC.

The chain uses TRBV3-1 (or the pseudogene TRBV3-2) and TRBJ1-3; 8 bases are shared with TRBD1. Trimming cost V 0 bases and J 9 bases; bases outside gene matches: 7. Germline V CDR1 and CDR2: LGHDT, YNNKEL (reference sequence). The CDR3 covers 15 residues. The CDR3, as DNA: TGTGCCAGCAGCCAAGAAGCCAGGGGGCGAGGCACCATATATTTT. Translated, it gives CASSQEARGRGTIYF.

The chain joins TRBV11-2 to TRBJ1-2; D is ambiguous. V lost 5 bases, J lost 5 bases, and 18 bases lay in between. The CDR3 contains 15 residues. Germline V gene sequence: CDR1 SGHAT, CDR2 FQNNGV. The CDR3: CASSPLTLSSYGYTF. The CDR3, as DNA: TGTGCCAGCAGCCCACTTACTCTAAGTTCGTATGGCTACACCTTC.

The chain has TRBV29-1 and TRBJ1-2; no clear D. CDR3 size: 12 residues. Deletions cut 4 bases from V and 2 bases from J, with 8 bases between. Germline V lookup: CDR1 SQVTM, CDR2 ANQGSEA. CDR3 bases: TGCAGCGTTGGGTCGCAGAACTATGGCTACACCTTC. Amino acids: CSVGSQNYGYTF.

This chain links TRBV19 with TRBJ2-1; D may be TRBD1 (6 bases). The CDR3 runs 13 residues. CDR1 is LNHDA and CDR2 is SQIVND in the germline V gene (reference sequence). Trimming removed 1 base at V and 7 bases at J, with 8 bases between. The CDR3 here is CASSIGRGNEQFF. Here the CDR3 DNA reads TGTGCCAGTAGTATAGGCAGGGGTAATGAGCAGTTCTTC.

J is TRBJ2-1 and V is TRBV18, with a tentative D call TRBD1 (5 bases). The germline V and J ends were trimmed by 6 bases and 4 bases, with 16 bases remaining between them. This CDR3 spans 15 amino acids. Germline CDR1 is KGHSH and CDR2 is LQKENI. The CDR3 region is CASSLSQGGYNEQFF. As DNA, the CDR3 is TGTGCCAGCTCCTTATCCCAGGGTGGGTACAATGAGCAGTTCTTC.

The rearrangement uses TRBV28 and TRBJ1-1; 7 positions match TRBD1. Germline CDR1 and CDR2: MDHEN and SYDVKM. V shed 7 bases, J shed 4 bases, and the junction held 12 bases outside the gene matches. The CDR3 runs 15 residues. CDR3 amino acids: CASTQIRGRVTEAFF. In DNA, the CDR3 is TGTGCCAGCACCCAAATAAGGGGGCGCGTCACTGAAGCTTTCTTT.

V and J are TRBV7-9 and TRBJ1-1; no definite D call. The V end was cut by 5 bases, the J end by 1 base, with 8 bases between. The germline CDR1 and CDR2 sequences are SEHNR and FQNEAQ (reference sequence). This CDR3 has 13 residues. The CDR3, as DNA: TGTGCCAGCAGCCCTCAGGCGAACACTGAAGCTTTCTTT. It translates to CASSPQANTEAFF.

This chain joins TRBV7-2 and TRBJ2-2; tentatively, D is TRBD2 (6 bases). CDR1 is SGHTA and CDR2 is FQGNSA in the germline V gene. Trimming removed 5 bases at V and 2 bases at J, with 9 bases between. The CDR3 totals 14 residues. The CDR3 here is CASSTGLNTGELFF. The CDR3 region has the DNA TGTGCCAGCAGCACGGGACTTAACACCGGGGAGCTGTTTTTT. The full variable domain, its missing parts supplied by reference TRBV7-2 and TRBJ2-2, is GAGVSQSPSNKVTEKGKDVELRCDPISGHTALYWYRQSLGQGLEFLIYFQGNSAPDKSGLPSDRFSAERTGGSVSTLTIQRTQQEDSAVYLCASSTGLNTGELFFGEGSRLTVL.

The gene calls are TRBV6-5 and TRBJ2-3; 12 bases agree with TRBD2. The CDR3 is 15 residues long. Per germline, CDR1 MNHEY and CDR2 SVGAGI. Unmatched junction bases numbered 6, after V lost 6 bases and J lost 5 bases. CDR3 DNA sequence: TGTGCCAGCAGGTCCCTAGCGGGGGGGCAAGATACGCAGTATTTT. Protein: CASRSLAGGQDTQYF.

This chain joins TRBV12-3 or TRBV12-4 and TRBJ1-1; D remains ambiguous. The CDR3 extends over 13 amino acids. Trimming cost V 2 bases and J 2 bases, with 6 bases left between them. Here the CDR3 reads CASSLLSNTEAFF. In nucleotides, the CDR3 is TGTGCCAGCAGTTTACTCTCCAACACTGAAGCTTTCTTT.

The genes are TRBV5-1 and TRBJ1-1; 10 positions agree with TRBD1. The CDR3 spans 15 residues. J gave up 4 bases and V 2 bases, and 5 bases lay outside the gene matches. Per germline, CDR1 SGHRS and CDR2 YFSETQ. The CDR3 DNA reads TGCGCCAGCAGCTTCCGGACAGGGGGAATCACTGAAGCTTTCTTT. It specifies CASSFRTGGITEAFF.

The V call is TRBV19, the J call TRBJ2-3; 7 positions agree with TRBD1. Germline CDR1 reads LNHDA; CDR2 reads SQIVND (reference sequence). Losses at the gene ends were 0 bases for V and 2 bases for J; bases not matched to a gene: 5. The CDR3 sequence is 16 residues long. CDR3 protein: CASSIDQGQNTDTQYF. CDR3 DNA: TGTGCCAGTAGTATAGATCAGGGACAGAACACAGATACGCAGTATTTT. Complete variable domain (other parts from reference TRBV19 and TRBJ2-3): DGGITQSPKYLFRKEGQNVTLSCEQNLNHDAMYWYRQDPGQGLRLIYYSQIVNDFQKGDIAEGYSVSREKKESFPLTVTSAQKNPTAFYLCASSIDQGQNTDTQYFGPGTRLTVL.

V gene TRBV3-1 (or the pseudogene TRBV3-2) combines with J gene TRBJ2-1; 13 bases are a match to TRBD2. The ends lost 4 bases at V and 8 bases at J; junction bases unmatched: 5. The CDR3 is 15 residues long. The germline gives CDR1 LGHDT, CDR2 YNNKEL (reference sequence). The CDR3 coding sequence is TGTGCCAGCAGCCCGGGGACTAGCGGGGTAGATGAGCAGTTCTTC. This sequence encodes CASSPGTSGVDEQFF.

This clone came up once. This chain links TRBV18 with TRBJ1-2; 7 bases are shared with TRBD1. Germline CDR1 KGHSH, CDR2 LQKENI. The CDR3 totals 14 residues. Losses at the gene ends were 6 bases for V and 10 bases for J; bases not matched to a gene: 14. CDR3 bases: TGTGCCAGCTCCTCGTCCATACAGGGGAATCACTACACCTTC. Protein: CASSSSIQGNHYTF.

J is TRBJ1-2 and V is TRBV7-9; D remains unclear. The germline V gene has CDR1 SEHNR and CDR2 FQNEAQ (reference sequence). The ends were cut back, 5 bases at V and 8 bases at J, with 15 bases in the middle. The CDR3 length is 13 residues. The CDR3 bases are TGTGCCAGCAGCCTAACTAGCTGGGGAGGCTACACCTTC. Translated: CASSLTSWGGYTF. Variable domain in full (rest from reference TRBV7-9 and TRBJ1-2): DTGVSQNPRHKITKRGQNVTFRCDPISEHNRLYWYRQTLGQGPEFLTYFQNEAQLEKSRLLSDRFSAERPKGSFSTLEIQRTEQGDSAMYLCASSLTSWGGYTFGSGTRLTVV.

V usage is TRBV27 and J usage is TRBJ1-1; D ambiguous. This CDR3 spans 15 amino acids. Per the germline V gene, CDR1 is MNHEY and CDR2 is SMNVEV (reference sequence). Trimming removed 2 bases from V and 0 bases from J, with 10 bases in between. The CDR3 bases are TGTGCCAGCAGTTTAATGGGGAGAGTGAACACTGAAGCTTTCTTT. Protein product: CASSLMGRVNTEAFF.

The rearrangement links TRBV10-1 to TRBJ2-1; 11 bases line up with TRBD2. J was trimmed by 3 bases and V by 4 bases; bases with no gene match: 8. The CDR3 has 17 residues. The germline CDR1 and CDR2 sequences are WNHNN and SYGVQD (reference sequence). Written as DNA, the CDR3 is TGCGCCAGCAGTGGGCCGGGAACTAGCGGGGGCTACAATGAGCAGTTCTTC. Amino acid sequence: CASSGPGTSGGYNEQFF.

This sequence joins TRBV30 and TRBJ2-3; 12 nucleotides line up with TRBD2. Germline-derived CDR1 and CDR2 are GTSNPN and SVGIG (reference sequence). The CDR3 loop spans 16 amino acids. Trimming removed 0 bases from V and 2 bases from J; junction bases left unmatched: 3. Here the CDR3 reads CAWSVWTSGATDTQYF. In DNA, the CDR3 is TGTGCCTGGAGTGTCTGGACTAGCGGGGCCACAGATACGCAGTATTTT. The full variable domain, with the rest looked up from reference TRBV30 and TRBJ2-3, is SQTIHQWPATLVQPVGSPLSLECTVEGTSNPNLYWYRQAAGRGLQLLFYSVGIGQISSEVPQNLSASRPQDRQFILSSKKLLLSDSGFYLCAWSVWTSGATDTQYFGPGTRLTVL.